This TCR beta chain was identified in a study of cytomegalovirus exposure and HLA in healthy donors. 60 Vbeta and 13 Jbeta primers were used in PCR. Libraries were prepared by immunoSEQ multiplex PCR; TCRdb keeps only in-frame clonotypes and omits some of them. The sample yields fewer than 250,000 clones, approximately 79% seen once. The CDR3 contains 15 residues. V dropped 2 bases and J dropped 6; count of bases not matched to a gene: 7. Germline V gives CDR1 SGHTA, CDR2 FQGNSA. The sequenced sample consisted of PBMCs. The rearrangement uses TRBV7-2 and TRBJ2-7; 10 positions agree with TRBD2. The origin of this receptor is a woman aged 18-30 years in good health and CMV-seronegative. This chain's CDR3 is CASSLLAGEFGEQYF. In DNA, the CDR3 is TGTGCCAGCAGCTTACTAGCGGGAGAATTTGGCGAGCAGTACTTC.